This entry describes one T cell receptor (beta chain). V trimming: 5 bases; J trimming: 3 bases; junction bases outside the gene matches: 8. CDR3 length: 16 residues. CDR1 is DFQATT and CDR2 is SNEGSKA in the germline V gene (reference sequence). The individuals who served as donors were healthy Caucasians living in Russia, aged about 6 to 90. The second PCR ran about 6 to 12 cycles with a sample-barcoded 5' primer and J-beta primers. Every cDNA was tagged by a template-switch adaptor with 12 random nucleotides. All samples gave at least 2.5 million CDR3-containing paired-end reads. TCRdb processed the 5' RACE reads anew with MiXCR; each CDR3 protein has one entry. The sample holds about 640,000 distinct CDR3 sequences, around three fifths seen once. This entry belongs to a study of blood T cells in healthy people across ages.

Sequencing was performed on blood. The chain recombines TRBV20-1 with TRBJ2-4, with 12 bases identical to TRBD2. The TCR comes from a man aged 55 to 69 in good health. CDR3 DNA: TGCAGTGCTTCGACTAGCGGGGGTTACGACAAAAACATTCAGTACTTC. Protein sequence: CSASTSGGYDKNIQYF.